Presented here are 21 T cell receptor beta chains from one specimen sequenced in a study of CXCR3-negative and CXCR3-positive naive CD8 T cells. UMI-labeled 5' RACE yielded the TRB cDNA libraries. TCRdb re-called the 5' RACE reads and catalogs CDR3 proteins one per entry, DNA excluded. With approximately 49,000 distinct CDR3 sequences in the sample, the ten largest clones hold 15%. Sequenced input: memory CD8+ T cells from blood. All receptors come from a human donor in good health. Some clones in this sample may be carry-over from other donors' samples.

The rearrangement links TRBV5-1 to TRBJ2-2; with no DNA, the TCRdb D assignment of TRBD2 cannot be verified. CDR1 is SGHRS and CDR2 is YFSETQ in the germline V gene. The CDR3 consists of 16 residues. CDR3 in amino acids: CASSFSAGEITGELFF.

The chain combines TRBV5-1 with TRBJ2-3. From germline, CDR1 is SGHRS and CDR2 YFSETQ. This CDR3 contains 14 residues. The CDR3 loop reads CASSPYLGTDTQYF.

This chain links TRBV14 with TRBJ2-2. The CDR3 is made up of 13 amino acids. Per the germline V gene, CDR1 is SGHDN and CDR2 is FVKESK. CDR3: CASSPALTGELFF.

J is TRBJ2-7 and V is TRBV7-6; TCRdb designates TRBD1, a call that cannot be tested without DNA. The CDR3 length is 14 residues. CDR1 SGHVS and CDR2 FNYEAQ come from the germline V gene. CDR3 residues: CASRQDWDRDEQYF.

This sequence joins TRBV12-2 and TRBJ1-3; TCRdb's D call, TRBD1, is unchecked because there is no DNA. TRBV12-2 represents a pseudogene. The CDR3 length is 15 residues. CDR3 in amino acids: CASRIPGQQANTIYF.

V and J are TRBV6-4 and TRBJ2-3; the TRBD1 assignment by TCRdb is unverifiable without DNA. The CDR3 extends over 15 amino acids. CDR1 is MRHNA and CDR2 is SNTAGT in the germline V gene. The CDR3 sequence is CASSGGTGSTDTQYF.

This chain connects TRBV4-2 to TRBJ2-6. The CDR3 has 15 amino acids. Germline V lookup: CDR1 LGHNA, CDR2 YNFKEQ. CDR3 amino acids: CASSQDASGANVLTF.

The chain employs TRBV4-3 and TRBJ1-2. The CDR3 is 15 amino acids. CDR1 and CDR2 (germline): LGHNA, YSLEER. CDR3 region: CASSQDIAGKNGYTF.

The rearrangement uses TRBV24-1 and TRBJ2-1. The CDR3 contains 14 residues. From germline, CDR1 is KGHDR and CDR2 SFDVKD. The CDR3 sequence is CATSDLETGNEQFF.

The CDR3 sequence is CASNSRCRPAGANVLTF. The J gene is TRBJ2-6, the V gene TRBV21-1; TCRdb lists TRBD2, though no DNA is available to test this call. TRBV21-1 is a listed pseudogene. The CDR3 length is 17 residues.

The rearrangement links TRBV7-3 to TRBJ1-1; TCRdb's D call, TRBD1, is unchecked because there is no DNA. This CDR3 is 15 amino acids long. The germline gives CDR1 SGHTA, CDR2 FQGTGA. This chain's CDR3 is CASSLSPAGVTEAFF.

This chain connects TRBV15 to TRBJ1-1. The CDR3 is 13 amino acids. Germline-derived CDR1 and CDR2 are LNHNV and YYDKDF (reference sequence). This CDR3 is CATSRDRTTEAFF.

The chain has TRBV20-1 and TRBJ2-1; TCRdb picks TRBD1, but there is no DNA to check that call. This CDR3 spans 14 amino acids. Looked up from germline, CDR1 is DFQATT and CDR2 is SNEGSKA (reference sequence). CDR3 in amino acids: CSASGGSSYNEQFF.

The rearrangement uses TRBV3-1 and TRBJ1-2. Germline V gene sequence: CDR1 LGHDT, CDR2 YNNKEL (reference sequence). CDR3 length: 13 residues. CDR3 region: CASSQDRFNGYTF.

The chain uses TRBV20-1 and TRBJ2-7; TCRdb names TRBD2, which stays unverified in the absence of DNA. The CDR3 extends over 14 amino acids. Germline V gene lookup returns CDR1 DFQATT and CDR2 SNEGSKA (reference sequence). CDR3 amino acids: CSTPSTSGSYEQYF.

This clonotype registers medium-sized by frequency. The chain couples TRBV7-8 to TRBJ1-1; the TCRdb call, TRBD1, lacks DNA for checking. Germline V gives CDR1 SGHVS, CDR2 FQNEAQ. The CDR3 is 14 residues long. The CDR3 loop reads CASSPGTGNIEAFF.

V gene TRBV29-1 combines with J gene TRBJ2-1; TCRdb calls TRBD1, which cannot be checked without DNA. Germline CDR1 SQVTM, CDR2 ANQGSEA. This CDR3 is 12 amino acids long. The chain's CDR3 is CSVEDQGPEQFF.

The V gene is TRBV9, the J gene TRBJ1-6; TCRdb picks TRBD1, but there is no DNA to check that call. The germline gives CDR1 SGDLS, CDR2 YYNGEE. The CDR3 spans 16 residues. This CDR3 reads CASSEGQALYNSPLHF.

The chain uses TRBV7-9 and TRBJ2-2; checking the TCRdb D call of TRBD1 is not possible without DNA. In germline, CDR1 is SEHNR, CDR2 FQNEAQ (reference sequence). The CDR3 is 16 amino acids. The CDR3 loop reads CASSLEWATNTGELFF.

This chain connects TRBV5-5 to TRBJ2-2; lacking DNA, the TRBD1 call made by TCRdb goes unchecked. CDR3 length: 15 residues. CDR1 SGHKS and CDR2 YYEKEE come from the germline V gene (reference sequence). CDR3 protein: CASSLVQGASGELFF.

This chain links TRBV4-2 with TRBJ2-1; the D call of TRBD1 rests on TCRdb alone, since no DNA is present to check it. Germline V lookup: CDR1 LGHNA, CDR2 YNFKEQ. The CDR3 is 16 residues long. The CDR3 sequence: CASSQDQGLGYNEQFF.